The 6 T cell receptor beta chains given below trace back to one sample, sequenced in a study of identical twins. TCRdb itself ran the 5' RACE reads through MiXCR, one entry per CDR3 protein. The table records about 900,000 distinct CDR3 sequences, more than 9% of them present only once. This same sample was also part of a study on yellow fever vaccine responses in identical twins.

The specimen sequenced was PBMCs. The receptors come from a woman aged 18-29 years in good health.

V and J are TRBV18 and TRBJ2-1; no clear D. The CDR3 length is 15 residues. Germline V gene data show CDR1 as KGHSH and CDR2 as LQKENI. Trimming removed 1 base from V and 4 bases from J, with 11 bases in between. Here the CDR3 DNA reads TGTGCCAGCTCACCACGTTTTCTAGAATACAATGAGCAGTTCTTC. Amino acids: CASSPRFLEYNEQFF.

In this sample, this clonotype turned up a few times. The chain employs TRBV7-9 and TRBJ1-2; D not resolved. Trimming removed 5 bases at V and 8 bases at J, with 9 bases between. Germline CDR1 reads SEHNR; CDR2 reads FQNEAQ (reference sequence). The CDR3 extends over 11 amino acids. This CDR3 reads CASSRTQGYTF. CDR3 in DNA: TGTGCCAGCAGCCGTACACAGGGCTACACCTTC.

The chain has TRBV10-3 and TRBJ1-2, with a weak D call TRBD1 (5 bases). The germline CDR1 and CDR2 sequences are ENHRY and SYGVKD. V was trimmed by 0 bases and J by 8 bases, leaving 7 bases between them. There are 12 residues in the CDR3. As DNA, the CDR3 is TGTGCCATCAGTGAGTCGGGGGTCGGCTACACCTTC. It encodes CAISESGVGYTF.

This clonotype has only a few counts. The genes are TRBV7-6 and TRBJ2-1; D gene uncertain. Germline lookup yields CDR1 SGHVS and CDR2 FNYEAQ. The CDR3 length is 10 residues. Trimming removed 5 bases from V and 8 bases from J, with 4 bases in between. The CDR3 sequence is CASSRHEQFF. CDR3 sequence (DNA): TGTGCCAGCAGCCGACATGAGCAGTTCTTC.

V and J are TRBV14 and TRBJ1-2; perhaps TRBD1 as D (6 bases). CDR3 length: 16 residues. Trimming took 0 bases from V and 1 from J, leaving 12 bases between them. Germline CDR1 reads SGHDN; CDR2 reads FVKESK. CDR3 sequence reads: CASSQDDGTYNYGYTF. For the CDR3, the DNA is TGTGCCAGCAGCCAAGACGACGGGACATATAACTATGGCTACACCTTC.

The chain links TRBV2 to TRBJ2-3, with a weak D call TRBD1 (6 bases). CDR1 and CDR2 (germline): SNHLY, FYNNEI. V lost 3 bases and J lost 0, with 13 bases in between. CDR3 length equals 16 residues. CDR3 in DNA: TGTGCCAGCAGTGAGGAGGACAGTTCTAGCACAGATACGCAGTATTTT. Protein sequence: CASSEEDSSSTDTQYF. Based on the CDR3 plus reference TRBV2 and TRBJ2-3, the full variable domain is EPEVTQTPSHQVTQMGQEVILRCVPISNHLYFYWYRQILGQKVEFLVSFYNNEISEKSEIFDDQFSVERPDGSNFTLKIRSTKLEDSAMYFCASSEEDSSSTDTQYFGPGTRLTVL.